A single sample is the source of the 24 T cell receptor beta chains below, sequenced in a study of T-cell reconstitution after alpha-beta-depleted transplantation in children (dated by TCRdb to 2015 to 2016). The sample's treatment or condition, from its label and the paper: allogeneic hematopoietic cell transplantation with graft depleted of TCRalphabeta T cells and CD19 B cells. The library relied on PCR. Sequenced on an Illumina HiSeq 2500. Molecular barcoding was employed in the preparation of TCR libraries, with unique molecular identifiers being used to normalize TCRbeta repertoire quantification. TCRdb took the public reads, trimmed them with fastp at Q25, ran MiXCR for clone calling and kept in-frame beta chains. A single entry per CDR3 protein holds the most common genes and DNA from its merged rows. The sample table records about 980,000 distinct CDR3 sequences; around 30% of these occur just once. The ten largest account for roughly 28% of the sample.

Sequences were derived from PBMCs, mostly from graft donor cells, sampled 360 days after TCRalphabeta/CD19-depleted stem cell transplant. The source of these receptors is a boy younger than two who had a stem cell transplant for SCID, so the T cells may come from the graft donor.

This clonotype was observed a handful of times. The chain carries TRBV7-2 and TRBJ2-2; a possible D gene is TRBD2 (5 bases). The CDR3 extends over 15 amino acids. V lost 4 bases to trimming and J lost 0 bases, with 9 bases between them. Germline lookup yields CDR1 SGHTA and CDR2 FQGNSA. The CDR3 region is CASSSRRPNTGELFF. The CDR3 DNA reads TGTGCCAGCAGCTCACGGAGGCCGAACACCGGGGAGCTGTTTTTT.

This clonotype was seen a handful of times. This chain uses TRBV4-2 with TRBJ2-7, with 8 bases aligning to TRBD2. Trimming at V came to 1 base and at J to 2 bases, leaving 4 bases not matched to a gene. CDR1 LGHNA and CDR2 YNFKEQ come from the germline V gene. This CDR3 is built from 15 residues. The CDR3 DNA reads as TGTGCCAGCAGCCAAGCGATGCGGGGGGCCTACGAGCAGTACTTC. It is translated as CASSQAMRGAYEQYF.

In this sample, this clonotype turned up a few times. The V call is TRBV5-4, the J call TRBJ2-1; D is ambiguous. The germline gives CDR1 SGHNT, CDR2 YYREEE (reference sequence). V gave up 7 bases and J gave up 0 bases, with 14 bases separating them. The CDR3 extends over 15 amino acids. The CDR3 region is CASAESSSSYNEQFF. The CDR3 DNA reads as TGTGCCAGCGCGGAGTCTTCCAGCTCCTACAATGAGCAGTTCTTC. The full variable domain, with the rest looked up from reference TRBV5-4 and TRBJ2-1, is ETGVTQSPTHLIKTRGQQVTLRCSSQSGHNTVSWYQQALGQGPQFIFQYYREEENGRGNFPPRFSGLQFPNYSSELNVNALELDDSALYLCASAESSSSYNEQFFGPGTRLTVL.

There are a few counts of this clonotype. The V and J genes are TRBV20-1 and TRBJ2-7; 8 bases match TRBD1. The CDR3 runs to 14 residues. The J segment lost 4 bases and the V segment lost 6 bases, leaving 11 bases of the junction unmatched. Germline CDR1 reads DFQATT; CDR2 reads SNEGSKA (reference sequence). The CDR3 protein is CSANSGTGVYEQYF. The CDR3 DNA is TGCAGTGCAAACTCCGGGACAGGCGTATACGAGCAGTACTTC.

J is TRBJ2-3 and V is TRBV12-3 or TRBV12-4, with 9 bases lining up with TRBD1. The CDR3 is 15 amino acids. The V segment lost 4 bases and the J segment 0 bases; nucleotides outside the gene matches: 2. The CDR3 is CASSYRGPSTDTQYF. The CDR3 bases are TGTGCCAGCAGTTACAGGGGGCCTAGCACAGATACGCAGTATTTT.

The chain recombines TRBV5-1 with TRBJ2-7, with 9 bases identical to TRBD1. From germline, CDR1 is SGHRS and CDR2 YFSETQ. The junction had 13 bases not matched to a gene; V was cut back by 4 bases and J by 5 bases. This CDR3 spans 16 amino acids. CDR3 DNA: TGCGCCAGCAGCCCGTCGGGACAGGGAATTACCCACGAGCAGTACTTC. Translated: CASSPSGQGITHEQYF.

This clonotype appeared a few times. J is TRBJ2-1 and V is TRBV12-3 or TRBV12-4, with a tentative D call TRBD2 (5 bases). CDR3 length: 15 residues. Trimming stripped 3 bases from V and 5 bases from J, with 14 bases between. In DNA form, the CDR3 reads TGTGCCAGCAGTTTCGGGATCCCGGGGAACAATGAGCAGTTCTTC. This codes for CASSFGIPGNNEQFF.

The sample holds a few counts of this clonotype. The genes are TRBV5-1 and TRBJ2-1; D is undetermined. Between the trimmed V and J ends, which lost 6 bases and 0 bases, there was a span of 16 bases. The CDR3 covers 16 residues. Germline CDR1 is SGHRS and CDR2 is YFSETQ. The CDR3 protein is CASTQGGGSSYNEQFF. CDR3 sequence (DNA): TGCGCCAGCACCCAAGGCGGCGGTAGCTCCTACAATGAGCAGTTCTTC. Together with reference TRBV5-1 and TRBJ2-1, the CDR3 gives the full variable domain: KAGVTQTPRYLIKTRGQQVTLSCSPISGHRSVSWYQQTPGQGLQFLFEYFSETQRNKGNFPGRFSGRQFSNSRSEMNVSTLELGDSALYLCASTQGGGSSYNEQFFGPGTRLTVL.

This chain uses TRBV5-5 with TRBJ2-7; the D gene is possibly TRBD2 (6 bases). This CDR3 region has 15 residues. The ends were cut back, 0 bases at V and 7 bases at J, with 17 bases in the middle. Per germline, CDR1 SGHKS and CDR2 YYEKEE (reference sequence). DNA of the CDR3: TGTGCCAGCAGCTTGGGGACTGGGACTCAGTGGGAGCAGTACTTC. Translation: CASSLGTGTQWEQYF.

This clonotype has only a few counts. The chain uses TRBV2 and TRBJ1-2; D not certain. The V gene lost 4 bases and the J gene lost 4 bases, with 7 bases spanning the gap. The CDR3 is made up of 12 amino acids. Germline CDR1 and CDR2: SNHLY and FYNNEI. CDR3 bases: TGTGCCAGCAGTGTTGGGCCCTATGGCTACACCTTC. As protein: CASSVGPYGYTF.

This clonotype was detected only once. The V and J genes are TRBV7-2 and TRBJ1-5; D is perhaps TRBD1 (6 bases). The germline V gene encodes CDR1 SGHTA and CDR2 FQGNSA. V was pared by 1 base and J by 5 bases, with 12 bases between. The CDR3 consists of 15 residues. DNA for the CDR3: TGTGCCAGCAGCTTAGAAGGGACACGAGATCAGCCCCAGCATTTT. It yields the protein CASSLEGTRDQPQHF.

In its sample, this clonotype was seen a few times. CDR3 in amino acids: CASTRTLYTEAFF. The CDR3 nucleotides read TGTGCCAGCACCCGGACACTTTACACTGAAGCTTTCTTT. This chain joins TRBV12-3 or TRBV12-4 and TRBJ1-1; tentative D call: TRBD1 (5 bases). V dropped 7 bases and J dropped 3 bases, with 12 bases sitting between them. This CDR3 region has 13 residues.

The rearrangement links TRBV6-5 to TRBJ2-2, with D possibly matching TRBD1 (5 bases). This CDR3 comprises 14 residues. V was pared by 4 bases and J by 7 bases, with 13 bases between. From germline, CDR1 is MNHEY and CDR2 SVGAGI. The DNA of the CDR3 is TGTGCCAGCAGTTGGTCAGGGCAAAGCGGGGAGCTGTTTTTT. Protein product: CASSWSGQSGELFF.

The J gene is TRBJ2-7, the V gene TRBV20-1; 7 bases fit TRBD1. Germline assignment: CDR1 DFQATT and CDR2 SNEGSKA (reference sequence). The CDR3 is 15 amino acids. The V segment lost 0 bases and the J segment 2 bases; nucleotides outside the gene matches: 7. The CDR3 is CSARDPGTAAYEQYF. CDR3 bases: TGCAGTGCTAGAGATCCCGGGACAGCTGCCTACGAGCAGTACTTC.

The chain has TRBV24-1 and TRBJ2-5; D remains ambiguous. Trimming left V 4 bases short and J 1 base short, with 3 bases between. This CDR3 spans 12 amino acids. From germline, CDR1 is KGHDR and CDR2 SFDVKD. Here the CDR3 reads CATSEAQETQYF. CDR3 nucleotide sequence: TGTGCCACCAGTGAGGCCCAAGAGACCCAGTACTTC.

This clonotype occurred a few times. This rearrangement joins TRBV5-5 to TRBJ1-1; the match to TRBD1 covers 8 bases. CDR3 size: 16 residues. The germline CDR1 and CDR2 sequences are SGHKS and YYEKEE (reference sequence). Unmatched junction bases numbered 7, after V lost 3 bases and J lost 0 bases. The CDR3, as DNA: TGTGCCAGCAGCTCCGCAGGGGGCGTTCTGAACACTGAAGCTTTCTTT. Its protein is CASSSAGGVLNTEAFF.

This clonotype occurred a few times. The V and J genes are TRBV4-3 and TRBJ2-5, with a possible D match to TRBD2 (7 bases). Germline loops: CDR1 LGHNA, CDR2 YSLEER. This CDR3 is 14 amino acids long. V lost 4 bases and J lost 5, with 14 bases in between. The DNA for the CDR3 is TGCGCCAGCAGCCGGGAGGGGGGGGAGGAGACCCAGTACTTC. Protein product: CASSREGGEETQYF.

The V and J genes are TRBV6-1 and TRBJ2-7, with TRBD1 matching over 10 bases. The CDR3 runs 14 residues. Trimming removed 7 bases from V and 3 bases from J; junction bases left unmatched: 6. Looked up from germline, CDR1 is MNHNS and CDR2 is SASEGT. CDR3 coding DNA: TGTGCCAGCATCGCCGGGACAGGGGTCTACGAGCAGTACTTC. Protein: CASIAGTGVYEQYF.

The chain joins TRBV5-1 to TRBJ2-7, with a weak D call TRBD2 (5 bases). CDR1 is SGHRS and CDR2 is YFSETQ in the germline V gene. V was cut by 4 bases and J by 0 bases, with 26 bases left in between. This CDR3 region has 19 residues. The CDR3 loop reads CASSPGKGIQRRSSYEQYF. The CDR3 region has the DNA TGCGCCAGCAGCCCGGGTAAAGGGATACAGAGGAGGAGCTCCTACGAGCAGTACTTC.

This clonotype was observed a handful of times. This chain joins TRBV4-1 and TRBJ2-7; 11 nucleotides match TRBD1. The CDR3 is made up of 15 amino acids. Looked up from germline, CDR1 is MGHRA and CDR2 is YSYEKL. V lost 1 base, J lost 4 bases, and 3 bases stayed unmatched. Here the CDR3 reads CASSQAGQGEYEQYF. The CDR3 bases are TGCGCCAGCAGCCAAGCGGGACAGGGGGAGTACGAGCAGTACTTC.

This clonotype turned up a few times. The V gene is TRBV12-3 or TRBV12-4, the J gene TRBJ2-7; D is perhaps TRBD1 or TRBD2 (6 bases each). The CDR3 totals 14 residues. V lost 6 bases and J 4 bases, leaving 16 bases between the germline ends. The CDR3 here is CASRMGGRDYEQYF. The CDR3 DNA reads as TGTGCCAGCAGAATGGGGGGCAGGGATTACGAGCAGTACTTC.

This clonotype was seen a handful of times. A junction end diverges from the germline sequence, so it may reflect a read error. V and J are TRBV28 and TRBJ1-3; the D is unclear. Germline CDR1 MDHEN, CDR2 SYDVKM. This CDR3 spans 13 amino acids. CDR3 DNA sequence: TGTGCCAGCAGTTTCGACGGAGAGAACACCATATGTTTT. This encodes CASSFDGENTICF.

The chain carries TRBV4-3 and TRBJ1-3; no definite D call. Germline assignment: CDR1 LGHNA and CDR2 YSLEER. The CDR3 runs 17 residues. Between the trimmed V and J ends, which lost 3 bases and 4 bases, there was a span of 19 bases. CDR3 nucleotide sequence: TGCGCCAGCAGCCAGAACGGGCAGACTGGTTGGGGAAACACCATATATTTT. This codes for CASSQNGQTGWGNTIYF.

A note on this clonotype: One end of the junction is discordant with germline, which a read error may explain. The CDR3 nucleotides are TGCGCCAGCAGGTTGGCGGCCACTGGGCTCTCAGATACGCAGTATTTT. This translates into CASRLAATGLSDTQYF. V gene TRBV5-1 combines with J gene TRBJ2-3; D remains unclear. The CDR3 spans 16 residues. The germline V gene encodes CDR1 SGHRS and CDR2 YFSETQ.